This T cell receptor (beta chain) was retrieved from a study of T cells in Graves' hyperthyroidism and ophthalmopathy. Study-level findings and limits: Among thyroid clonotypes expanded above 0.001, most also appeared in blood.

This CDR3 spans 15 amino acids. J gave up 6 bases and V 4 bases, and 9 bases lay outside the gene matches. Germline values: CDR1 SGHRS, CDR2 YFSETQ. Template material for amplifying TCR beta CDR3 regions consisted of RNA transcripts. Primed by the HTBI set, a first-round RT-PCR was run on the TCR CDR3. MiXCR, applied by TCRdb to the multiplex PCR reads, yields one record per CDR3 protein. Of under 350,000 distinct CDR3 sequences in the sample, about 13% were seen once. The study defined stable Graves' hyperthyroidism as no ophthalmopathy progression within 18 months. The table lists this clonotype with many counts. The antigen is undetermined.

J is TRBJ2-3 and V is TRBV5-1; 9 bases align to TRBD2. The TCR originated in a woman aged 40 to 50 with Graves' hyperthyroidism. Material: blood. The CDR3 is CASSLQREVGDTQYF. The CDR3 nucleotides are TGCGCCAGCAGCCTACAGCGGGAGGTAGGGGATACGCAGTATTTT.